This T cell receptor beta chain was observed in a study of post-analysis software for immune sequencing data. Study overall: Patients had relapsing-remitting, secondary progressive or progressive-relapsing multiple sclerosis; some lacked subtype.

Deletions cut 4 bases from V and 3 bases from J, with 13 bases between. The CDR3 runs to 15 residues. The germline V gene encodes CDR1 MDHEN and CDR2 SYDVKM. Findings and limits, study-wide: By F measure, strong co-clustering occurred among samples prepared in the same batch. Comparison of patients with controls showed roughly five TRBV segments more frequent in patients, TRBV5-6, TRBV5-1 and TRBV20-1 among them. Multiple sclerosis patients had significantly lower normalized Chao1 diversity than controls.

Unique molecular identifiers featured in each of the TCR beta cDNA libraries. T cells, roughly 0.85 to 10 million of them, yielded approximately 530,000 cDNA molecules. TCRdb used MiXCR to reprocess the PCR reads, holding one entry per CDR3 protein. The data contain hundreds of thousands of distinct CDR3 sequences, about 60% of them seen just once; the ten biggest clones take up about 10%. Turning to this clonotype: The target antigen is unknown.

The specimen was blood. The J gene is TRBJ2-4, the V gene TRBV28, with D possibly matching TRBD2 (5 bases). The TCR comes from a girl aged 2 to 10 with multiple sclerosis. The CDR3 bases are TGTGCCAGCAGTTCAATCCTACGGGACAAAAACATTCAGTACTTC. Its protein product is CASSSILRDKNIQYF. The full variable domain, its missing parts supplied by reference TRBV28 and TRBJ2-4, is DVKVTQSSRYLVKRTGEKVFLECVQDMDHENMFWYRQDPGLGLRLIYFSYDVKMKEKGDIPEGYSVSREKKERFSLILESASTNQTSMYLCASSSILRDKNIQYFGAGTRLSVL.